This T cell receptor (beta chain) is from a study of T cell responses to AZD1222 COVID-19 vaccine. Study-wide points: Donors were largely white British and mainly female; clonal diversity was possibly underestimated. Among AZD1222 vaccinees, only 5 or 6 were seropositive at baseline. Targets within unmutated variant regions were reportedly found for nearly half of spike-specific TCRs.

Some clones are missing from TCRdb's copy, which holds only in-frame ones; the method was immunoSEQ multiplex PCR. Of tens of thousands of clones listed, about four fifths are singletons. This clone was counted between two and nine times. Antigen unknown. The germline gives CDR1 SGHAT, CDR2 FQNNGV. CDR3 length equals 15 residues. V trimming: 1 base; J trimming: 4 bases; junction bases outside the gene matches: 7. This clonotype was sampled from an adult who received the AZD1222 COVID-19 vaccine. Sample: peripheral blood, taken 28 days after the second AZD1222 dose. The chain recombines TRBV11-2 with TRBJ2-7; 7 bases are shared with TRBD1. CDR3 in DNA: TGTGCCAGCAGCTTAGGTCAGGGGGTAGGGTACGAGCAGTACTTC. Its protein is CASSLGQGVGYEQYF.